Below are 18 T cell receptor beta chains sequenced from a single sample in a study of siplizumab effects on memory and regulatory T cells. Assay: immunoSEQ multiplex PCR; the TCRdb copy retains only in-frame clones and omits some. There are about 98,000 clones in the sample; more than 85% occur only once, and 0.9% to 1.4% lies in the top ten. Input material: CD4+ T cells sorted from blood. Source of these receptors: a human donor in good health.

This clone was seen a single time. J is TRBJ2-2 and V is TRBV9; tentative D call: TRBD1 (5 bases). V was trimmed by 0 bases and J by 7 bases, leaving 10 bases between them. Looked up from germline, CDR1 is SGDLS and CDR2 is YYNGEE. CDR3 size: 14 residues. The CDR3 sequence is CASSVVQGYGELFF. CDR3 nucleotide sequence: TGTGCCAGCAGCGTAGTTCAGGGATACGGGGAGCTGTTTTTT.

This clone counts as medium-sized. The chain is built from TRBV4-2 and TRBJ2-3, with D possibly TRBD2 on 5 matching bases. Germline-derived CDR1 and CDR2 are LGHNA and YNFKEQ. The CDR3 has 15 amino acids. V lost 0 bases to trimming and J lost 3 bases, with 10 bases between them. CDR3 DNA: TGTGCCAGCAGCCAAGATCGGCGGGTGACAGATACGCAGTATTTT. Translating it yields CASSQDRRVTDTQYF.

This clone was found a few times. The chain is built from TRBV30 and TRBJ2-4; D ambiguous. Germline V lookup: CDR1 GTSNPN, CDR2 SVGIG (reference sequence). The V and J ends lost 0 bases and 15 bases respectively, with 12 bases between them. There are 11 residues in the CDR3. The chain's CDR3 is CAWSVRKVTYF. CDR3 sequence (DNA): TGTGCCTGGAGTGTACGTAAAGTCACGTACTTC. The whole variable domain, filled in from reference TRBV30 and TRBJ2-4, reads SQTIHQWPATLVQPVGSPLSLECTVEGTSNPNLYWYRQAAGRGLQLLFYSVGIGQISSEVPQNLSASRPQDRQFILSSKKLLLSDSGFYLCAWSVRKVTYFGAGTRLSVL.

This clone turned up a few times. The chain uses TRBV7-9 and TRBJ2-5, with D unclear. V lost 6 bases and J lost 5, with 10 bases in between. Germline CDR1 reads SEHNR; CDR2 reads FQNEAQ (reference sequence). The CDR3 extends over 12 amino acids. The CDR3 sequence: CASSSAAETQYF. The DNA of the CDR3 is TGTGCCAGCAGTTCAGCTGCGGAGACCCAGTACTTC. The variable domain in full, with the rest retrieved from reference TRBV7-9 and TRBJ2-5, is DTGVSQNPRHKITKRGQNVTFRCDPISEHNRLYWYRQTLGQGPEFLTYFQNEAQLEKSRLLSDRFSAERPKGSFSTLEIQRTEQGDSAMYLCASSSAAETQYFGPGTRLLVL.

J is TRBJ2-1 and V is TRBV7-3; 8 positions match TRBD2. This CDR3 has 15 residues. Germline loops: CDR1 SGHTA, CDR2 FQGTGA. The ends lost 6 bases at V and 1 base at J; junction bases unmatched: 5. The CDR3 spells CASRSSGNSYNEQFF. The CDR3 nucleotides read TGTGCCAGCAGAAGTAGCGGGAATTCCTACAATGAGCAGTTCTTC.

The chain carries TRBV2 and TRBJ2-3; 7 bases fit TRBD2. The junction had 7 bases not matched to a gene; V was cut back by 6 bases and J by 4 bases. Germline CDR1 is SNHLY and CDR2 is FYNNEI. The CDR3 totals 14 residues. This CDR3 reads CASRMGGGADTQYF. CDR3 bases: TGTGCCAGCAGAATGGGGGGAGGGGCAGATACGCAGTATTTT. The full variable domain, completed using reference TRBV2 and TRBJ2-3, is EPEVTQTPSHQVTQMGQEVILRCVPISNHLYFYWYRQILGQKVEFLVSFYNNEISEKSEIFDDQFSVERPDGSNFTLKIRSTKLEDSAMYFCASRMGGGADTQYFGPGTRLTVL.

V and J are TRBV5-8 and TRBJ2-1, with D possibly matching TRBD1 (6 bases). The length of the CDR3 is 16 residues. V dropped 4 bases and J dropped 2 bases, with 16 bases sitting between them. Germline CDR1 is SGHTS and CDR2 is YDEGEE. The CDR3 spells CASSTFTGPPYNEQFF. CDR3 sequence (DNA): TGTGCCAGCAGCACTTTCACAGGGCCCCCCTACAATGAGCAGTTCTTC. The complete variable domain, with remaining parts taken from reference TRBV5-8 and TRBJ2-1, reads EAGVTQSPTHLIKTRGQQATLRCSPISGHTSVYWYQQALGLGLQFLLWYDEGEERNRGNFPPRFSGRQFPNYSSELNVNALELEDSALYLCASSTFTGPPYNEQFFGPGTRLTVL.

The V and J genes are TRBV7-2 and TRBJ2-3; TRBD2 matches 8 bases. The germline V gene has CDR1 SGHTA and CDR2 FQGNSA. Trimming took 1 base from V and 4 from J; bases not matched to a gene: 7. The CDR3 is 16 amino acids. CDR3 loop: CASSLEGLALPDTQYF. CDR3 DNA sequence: TGTGCCAGCAGCTTAGAAGGACTAGCCCTGCCAGATACGCAGTATTTT.

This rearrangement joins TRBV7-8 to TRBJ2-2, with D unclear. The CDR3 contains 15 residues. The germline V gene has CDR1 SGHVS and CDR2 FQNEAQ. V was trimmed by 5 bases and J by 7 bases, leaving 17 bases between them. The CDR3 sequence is CASSMTRLGNGELFF. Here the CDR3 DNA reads TGTGCCAGCAGCATGACACGCCTTGGGAACGGGGAGCTGTTTTTT.

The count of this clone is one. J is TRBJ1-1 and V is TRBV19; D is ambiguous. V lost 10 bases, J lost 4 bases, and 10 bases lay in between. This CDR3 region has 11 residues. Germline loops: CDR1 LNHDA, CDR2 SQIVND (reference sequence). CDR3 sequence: CATSRVTEAFF. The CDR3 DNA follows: TGTGCCACCAGTCGCGTCACTGAAGCTTTCTTT. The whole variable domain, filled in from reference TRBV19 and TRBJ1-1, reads DGGITQSPKYLFRKEGQNVTLSCEQNLNHDAMYWYRQDPGQGLRLIYYSQIVNDFQKGDIAEGYSVSREKKESFPLTVTSAQKNPTAFYLCATSRVTEAFFGQGTRLTVV.

CDR3 DNA: TGTGCCAGCAGTTGGGACAGAAGCATCGGGGAGCTGTTTTTT. Protein sequence: CASSWDRSIGELFF. The chain joins TRBV2 to TRBJ2-2; TRBD1 matches 7 bases. After removal of 5 bases from V and 7 bases from J, the junction contained 7 bases not matched to a gene. The CDR3 sequence is 14 residues long. Germline-derived CDR1 and CDR2 are SNHLY and FYNNEI.

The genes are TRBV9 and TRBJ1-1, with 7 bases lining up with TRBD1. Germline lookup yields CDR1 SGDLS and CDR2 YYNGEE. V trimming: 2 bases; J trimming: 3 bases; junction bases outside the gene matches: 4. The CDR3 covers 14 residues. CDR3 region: CASSVRGTDTEAFF. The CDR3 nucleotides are TGTGCCAGCAGCGTCAGGGGGACCGACACTGAAGCTTTCTTT.

The CDR3 DNA is TGTGCCAGCAGCGTAGTAGGTTCTGGGGCCAACGTCCTGACTTTC. This codes for CASSVVGSGANVLTF. This chain connects TRBV9 to TRBJ2-6; D remains ambiguous. V gave up 0 bases and J gave up 1 base, with 5 bases separating them. Germline CDR1 SGDLS, CDR2 YYNGEE. CDR3 length equals 15 residues.

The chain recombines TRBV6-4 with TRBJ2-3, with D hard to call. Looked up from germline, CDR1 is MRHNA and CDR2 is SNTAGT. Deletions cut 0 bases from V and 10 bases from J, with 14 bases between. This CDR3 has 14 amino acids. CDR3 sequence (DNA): TGTGCCAGCAGTGACTCGAGTTGGATTTACCCGCAGTATTTT. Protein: CASSDSSWIYPQYF.

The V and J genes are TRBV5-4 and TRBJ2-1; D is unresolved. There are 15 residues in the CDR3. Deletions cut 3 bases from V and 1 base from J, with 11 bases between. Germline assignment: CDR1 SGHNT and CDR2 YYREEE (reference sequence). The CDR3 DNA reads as TGTGCCAGCAGCTCGGCAGCTCATTCCTACAATGAGCAGTTCTTC. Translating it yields CASSSAAHSYNEQFF.

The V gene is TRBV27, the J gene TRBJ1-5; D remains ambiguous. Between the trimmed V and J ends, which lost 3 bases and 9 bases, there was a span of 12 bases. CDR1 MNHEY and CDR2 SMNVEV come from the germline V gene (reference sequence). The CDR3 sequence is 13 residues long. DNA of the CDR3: TGTGCCAGCAGTTTTGCCCAGGAGTTGCCCCAGCATTTT. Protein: CASSFAQELPQHF.

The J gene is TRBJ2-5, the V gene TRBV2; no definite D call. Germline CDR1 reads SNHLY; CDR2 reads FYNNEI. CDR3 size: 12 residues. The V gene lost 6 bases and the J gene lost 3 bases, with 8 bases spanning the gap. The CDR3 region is CASSRWEETQYF. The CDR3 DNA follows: TGTGCCAGCAGCCGTTGGGAAGAGACCCAGTACTTC.

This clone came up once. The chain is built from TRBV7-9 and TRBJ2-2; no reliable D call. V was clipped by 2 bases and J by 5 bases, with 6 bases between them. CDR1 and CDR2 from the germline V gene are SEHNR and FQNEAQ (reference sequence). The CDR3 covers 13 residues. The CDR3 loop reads CASSLPTTGELFF. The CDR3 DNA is TGTGCCAGCAGCTTACCTACGACCGGGGAGCTGTTTTTT.